These 10 T cell receptor beta chains came from one sample sequenced in a study of blood T cell repertoires in COVID-19. The table came from immunoSEQ multiplex PCR; TCRdb's copy has only in-frame clones and leaves some out. The sample yields about 59,000 clones, more than 65% seen once. The sequencing input was peripheral blood. The receptors were gathered from a woman aged 70-85 years with acute or convalescent COVID-19.

The gene calls are TRBV7-2 and TRBJ1-1; D call uncertain. V lost 1 base and J 8 bases, leaving 11 bases between the germline ends. This CDR3 is built from 13 residues. Germline CDR1 and CDR2: SGHTA and FQGNSA. The chain's CDR3 is CASSLERQAEAFF. Written as DNA, the CDR3 is TGTGCCAGCAGCTTAGAAAGGCAGGCAGAAGCTTTCTTT.

The chain uses TRBV27 and TRBJ2-3; weak D call: TRBD1 (6 bases). V lost 3 bases and J lost 6, with 25 bases in between. Germline V gene lookup returns CDR1 MNHEY and CDR2 SMNVEV (reference sequence). The CDR3 loop spans 18 amino acids. The CDR3 reads CASSFRGQPAPALDTQYF. The CDR3 DNA is TGTGCCAGCAGTTTTAGGGGACAACCGGCTCCGGCGTTGGATACGCAGTATTTT.

The CDR3 sequence is CASRRDSPFDNEKLFF. The CDR3 DNA is TGTGCCAGCAGACGGGACTCTCCCTTTGATAATGAAAAACTGTTTTTT. The V and J genes are TRBV6-4 and TRBJ1-4; tentatively, D is TRBD1 (5 bases). The CDR3 loop spans 16 amino acids. Germline V lookup: CDR1 MRHNA, CDR2 SNTAGT. V was clipped by 6 bases and J by 4 bases, with 18 bases between them.

This clone was recorded once. The chain joins TRBV10-3 to TRBJ1-1; TRBD1 matches at 8 bases. The CDR3 runs 15 residues. The germline CDR1 and CDR2 sequences are ENHRY and SYGVKD. V lost 2 bases, J lost 3 bases, and 5 bases stayed unmatched. The CDR3, as DNA: TGTGCCATCAGTGAGGGCAGGGGGCTGTACACTGAAGCTTTCTTT. Protein: CAISEGRGLYTEAFF.

The chain uses TRBV6-6 and TRBJ2-3; D gene unclear. The CDR3 is 13 residues long. The germline V gene encodes CDR1 MNHNY and CDR2 SVGAGI (reference sequence). Deletions cut 6 bases from V and 0 bases from J, with 7 bases between. The CDR3 coding sequence is TGTGCCAGCAGATTTCCTAGCACAGATACGCAGTATTTT. Amino acid sequence: CASRFPSTDTQYF.

Only one count was recorded for this clone. The V gene is TRBV6-1, the J gene TRBJ2-2, with D uncertain. There are 16 residues in the CDR3. Germline V CDR1 and CDR2: MNHNS, SASEGT. The V and J ends lost 1 base and 1 base respectively, with 10 bases between them. CDR3 DNA: TGTGCCAGCAGTGAAGGCTCAGGCTGGAACACCGGGGAGCTGTTTTTT. Translation: CASSEGSGWNTGELFF.

This chain joins TRBV5-1 and TRBJ2-6; D might be TRBD1 (5 bases). CDR3 length: 16 amino acids. The V gene lost 4 bases and the J gene lost 0 bases, with 11 bases spanning the gap. CDR1 and CDR2 from the germline V gene are SGHRS and YFSETQ. In nucleotides, the CDR3 is TGCGCCAGCAGCCCTCGACAGTTCTCTGGGGCCAACGTCCTGACTTTC. This encodes CASSPRQFSGANVLTF.

This sequence joins TRBV11-2 and TRBJ1-4; D uncertain. The CDR3 runs to 14 residues. The V end was cut by 5 bases, the J end by 3 bases, with 10 bases between. The germline CDR1 and CDR2 sequences are SGHAT and FQNNGV. CDR3 coding DNA: TGTGCCAGCAGCGGGAGCTGGGCTAATGAAAAACTGTTTTTT. Its protein is CASSGSWANEKLFF.

The chain combines TRBV7-2 with TRBJ1-5; TRBD1 agrees at 10 bases. The CDR3 extends over 19 amino acids. Germline V gene sequence: CDR1 SGHTA, CDR2 FQGNSA. V lost 4 bases to trimming and J lost 4 bases; unmatched junction nucleotides: 16. For the CDR3, the DNA is TGTGCCAGCAGCTCAAGAGGGACAGGGGCCTCAGGGATTAATCAGCCCCAGCATTTT. Residues: CASSSRGTGASGINQPQHF.

The chain uses TRBV7-2 and TRBJ2-1; D is uncertain. This CDR3 contains 13 residues. The V gene's germline CDR1 is SGHTA and CDR2 FQGNSA. V dropped 4 bases and J dropped 9 bases, with 13 bases sitting between them. CDR3 coding DNA: TGTGCCAGCAGCTCCCCCCCTCACATTGAGCAGTTCTTC. It encodes CASSSPPHIEQFF. Together with reference TRBV7-2 and TRBJ2-1, the CDR3 gives the full variable domain: GAGVSQSPSNKVTEKGKDVELRCDPISGHTALYWYRQSLGQGLEFLIYFQGNSAPDKSGLPSDRFSAERTGGSVSTLTIQRTQQEDSAVYLCASSSPPHIEQFFGPGTRLTVL.